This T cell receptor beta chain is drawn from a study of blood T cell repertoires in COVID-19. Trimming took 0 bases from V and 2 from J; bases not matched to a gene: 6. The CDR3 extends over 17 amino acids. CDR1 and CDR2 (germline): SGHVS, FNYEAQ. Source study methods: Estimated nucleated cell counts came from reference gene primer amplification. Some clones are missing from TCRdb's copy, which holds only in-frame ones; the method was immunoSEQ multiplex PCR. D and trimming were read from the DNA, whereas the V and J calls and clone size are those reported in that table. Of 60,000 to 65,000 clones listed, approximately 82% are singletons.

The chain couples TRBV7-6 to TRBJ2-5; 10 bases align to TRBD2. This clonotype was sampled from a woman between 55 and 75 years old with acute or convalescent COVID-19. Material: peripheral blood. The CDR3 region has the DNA TGTGCCAGCAGCTTAGCTAGCGGGGGGATCAGTCAAGAGACCCAGTACTTC. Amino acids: CASSLASGGISQETQYF.